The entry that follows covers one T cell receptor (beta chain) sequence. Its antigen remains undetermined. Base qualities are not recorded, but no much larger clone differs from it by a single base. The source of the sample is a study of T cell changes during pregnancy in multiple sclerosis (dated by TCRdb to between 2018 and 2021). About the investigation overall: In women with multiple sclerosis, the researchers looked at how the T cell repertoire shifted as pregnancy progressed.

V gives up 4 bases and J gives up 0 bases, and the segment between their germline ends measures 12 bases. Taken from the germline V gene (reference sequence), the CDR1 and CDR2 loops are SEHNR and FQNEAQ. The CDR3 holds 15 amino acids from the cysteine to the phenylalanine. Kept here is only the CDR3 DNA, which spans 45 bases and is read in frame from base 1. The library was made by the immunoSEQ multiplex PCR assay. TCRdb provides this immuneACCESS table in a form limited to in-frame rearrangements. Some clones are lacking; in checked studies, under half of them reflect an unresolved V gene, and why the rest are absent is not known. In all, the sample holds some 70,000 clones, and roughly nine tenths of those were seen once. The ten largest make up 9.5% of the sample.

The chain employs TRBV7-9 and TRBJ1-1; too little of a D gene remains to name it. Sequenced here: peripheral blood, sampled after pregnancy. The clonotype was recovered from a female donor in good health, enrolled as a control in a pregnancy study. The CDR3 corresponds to CASSSGGQVNTEAFF. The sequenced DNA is TGTGCCAGCAGCTCCGGAGGGCAGGTGAACACTGAAGCTTTCTTT. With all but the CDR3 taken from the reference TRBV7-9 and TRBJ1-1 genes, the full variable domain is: DTGVSQNPRHKITKRGQNVTFRCDPISEHNRLYWYRQTLGQGPEFLTYFQNEAQLEKSRLLSDRFSAERPKGSFSTLEIQRTEQGDSAMYLCASSSGGQVNTEAFFGQGTRLTVV.